What follows are 17 T cell receptor beta chains derived from one specimen sequenced in a study of OX40 agonist ivuxolimab in advanced cancers. Only in-frame clones appear in the TCRdb table, and some are missing; sequencing was by immunoSEQ multiplex PCR. The sample carries about 81,000 clones, more than 75% recorded once. Source: CD4+ or CD8+ T cells sorted from blood, taken in a trial of the OX40 agonist ivuxolimab. All receptors derive from an adult with an advanced solid tumor such as melanoma, head and neck, liver or kidney cancer.

The chain couples TRBV6-5 to TRBJ2-7; 9 bases are shared with TRBD1. CDR3 size: 13 residues. Germline V CDR1 and CDR2: MNHEY, SVGAGI. After removal of 5 bases from V and 10 bases from J, the junction contained 9 bases not matched to a gene. The CDR3 region is CASSSRQGGEQYF. In DNA form, the CDR3 reads TGTGCCAGCAGTAGCCGACAGGGGGGGGAACAGTACTTC.

This chain links TRBV4-2 with TRBJ2-6, with D perhaps TRBD2 (6 bases). The length of the CDR3 is 18 residues. Germline V gene data show CDR1 as LGHNA and CDR2 as YNFKEQ. Trimming pared 2 bases from V and 0 bases from J, leaving 14 bases between. The CDR3 sequence is CASSQTGTVSSGANVLTF. The DNA of the CDR3 is TGTGCCAGCAGCCAAACCGGGACTGTATCCTCTGGGGCCAACGTCCTGACTTTC.

The V call is TRBV7-9, the J call TRBJ2-7, with D perhaps TRBD1 or TRBD2 (6 bases each). The germline gives CDR1 SEHNR, CDR2 FQNEAQ (reference sequence). The ends were cut back, 7 bases at V and 3 bases at J, with 16 bases in the middle. The CDR3 extends over 14 amino acids. The chain's CDR3 is CASNGGGSNYEQYF. The CDR3 DNA is TGTGCCAGCAACGGGGGCGGGTCGAACTACGAGCAGTACTTC.

V gene TRBV6-5 combines with J gene TRBJ1-2; D is unresolved. The germline gives CDR1 MNHEY, CDR2 SVGAGI. Trimming took 0 bases from V and 4 from J, leaving 12 bases between them. The CDR3 consists of 15 residues. The CDR3 loop is CASSYSVRAAYGYTF. In DNA, the CDR3 is TGTGCCAGCAGTTACTCAGTCAGAGCTGCCTATGGCTACACCTTC.

The J gene is TRBJ2-5, the V gene TRBV9; 10 nucleotides agree with TRBD2. V trimming: 0 bases; J trimming: 4 bases; junction bases outside the gene matches: 9. Germline-derived CDR1 and CDR2 are SGDLS and YYNGEE. The CDR3 consists of 17 residues. The CDR3 protein is CASSVGDSGGRGETQYF. The CDR3 DNA reads TGTGCCAGCAGCGTAGGAGATAGCGGGGGGCGAGGAGAGACCCAGTACTTC.

The V gene is TRBV19, the J gene TRBJ2-2; TRBD1 aligns across 8 bases. Losses at the gene ends were 11 bases for V and 7 bases for J; bases not matched to a gene: 6. Germline V CDR1 and CDR2: LNHDA, SQIVND (reference sequence). The CDR3 runs 12 residues. The CDR3: CAGRTGIGELFF. CDR3 bases: TGTGCCGGGAGGACAGGGATCGGGGAGCTGTTTTTT.

The rearrangement uses TRBV7-9 and TRBJ2-5, with 10 bases lining up with TRBD1. Germline CDR1 and CDR2: SEHNR and FQNEAQ (reference sequence). Trimming removed 0 bases from V and 3 bases from J; junction bases left unmatched: 4. The CDR3 loop spans 16 amino acids. The CDR3 DNA reads as TGTGCCAGCAGCTTAGCGCGTGGGACAGGGGAAGAGACCCAGTACTTC. The encoded protein is CASSLARGTGEETQYF. The full variable domain, its missing parts supplied by reference TRBV7-9 and TRBJ2-5, is DTGVSQNPRHKITKRGQNVTFRCDPISEHNRLYWYRQTLGQGPEFLTYFQNEAQLEKSRLLSDRFSAERPKGSFSTLEIQRTEQGDSAMYLCASSLARGTGEETQYFGPGTRLLVL.

The CDR3 coding sequence is TGTGCCAGTAGCTGGCATGTTCAGCCCCAGCATTTT. The encoded protein is CASSWHVQPQHF. This chain connects TRBV19 to TRBJ1-5; D gene unclear. Trimming took off 6 bases at V and 6 bases at J, with 9 bases between the two ends. The CDR3 has 12 amino acids. Germline loops: CDR1 LNHDA, CDR2 SQIVND (reference sequence).

V and J are TRBV7-9 and TRBJ1-1, with D possibly matching TRBD1 (5 bases). V was clipped by 0 bases and J by 11 bases, with 19 bases between them. The germline CDR1 and CDR2 sequences are SEHNR and FQNEAQ (reference sequence). The CDR3 is 15 residues long. CDR3 loop: CASSLASLGGKKAFF. The CDR3 DNA reads as TGTGCCAGCAGCTTAGCCTCTTTGGGGGGAAAAAAGGCTTTCTTT. The full variable domain, with the rest looked up from reference TRBV7-9 and TRBJ1-1, is DTGVSQNPRHKITKRGQNVTFRCDPISEHNRLYWYRQTLGQGPEFLTYFQNEAQLEKSRLLSDRFSAERPKGSFSTLEIQRTEQGDSAMYLCASSLASLGGKKAFFGQGTRLTVV.

The chain employs TRBV5-6 and TRBJ1-1; D is ambiguous. This CDR3 has 14 amino acids. V shed 2 bases and J shed 4 bases, with 12 bases lying between them. Germline assignment: CDR1 SGHDT and CDR2 YYEEEE. The CDR3: CASSFQVVSTEAFF. DNA for the CDR3: TGTGCCAGCAGCTTCCAGGTGGTTTCCACTGAAGCTTTCTTT.

This clone has just one count. The chain employs TRBV28 and TRBJ1-2; TRBD1 matches at 9 bases. Germline loops: CDR1 MDHEN, CDR2 SYDVKM. Trimming cost V 8 bases and J 5 bases; bases outside gene matches: 12. The CDR3 consists of 15 residues. The chain's CDR3 is CASRNTGGVRYGYTF. CDR3 DNA: TGTGCCAGCCGGAACACAGGGGGCGTGAGGTATGGCTACACCTTC.

As regards this clone: This CDR3 is also generated by other DNA sequences in the sample. The chain couples TRBV7-9 to TRBJ1-2, with D unclear. CDR1 and CDR2 from the germline V gene are SEHNR and FQNEAQ (reference sequence). Trimming stripped 5 bases from V and 3 bases from J, with 7 bases between. The CDR3 contains 12 residues. CDR3 loop: CASSPRDYGYTF. In DNA, the CDR3 is TGTGCCAGCAGCCCTAGGGACTATGGCTACACCTTC.

V and J are TRBV7-2 and TRBJ1-2; TRBD1 matches at 7 bases. CDR3 length: 14 amino acids. J lost 4 bases, V lost 3 bases, and 5 bases had no gene match. The V gene's germline CDR1 is SGHTA and CDR2 FQGNSA. The CDR3 bases are TGTGCCAGCAGCTTTTCCCCAGGGGGCTATGGCTACACCTTC. Protein sequence: CASSFSPGGYGYTF.

V and J are TRBV5-6 and TRBJ2-3, with D possibly being TRBD1 or TRBD2 (5 bases each). The germline gives CDR1 SGHDT, CDR2 YYEEEE. The CDR3 runs 14 residues. The V end was cut by 1 base, the J end by 4 bases, with 10 bases between. The CDR3 DNA reads as TGTGCCAGCAGCTTGCCGAGGGGCGCAGATACGCAGTATTTT. Translated, it gives CASSLPRGADTQYF.

Turning to this clone: No conserved phenylalanine or tryptophan ends this CDR3, so it is likely a read error. The limits of the CDR3 on the DNA are not certain, so only TCRdb's listed CDR3 is given. V gene TRBV21-1 combines with J gene TRBJ1-6. TRBV21-1 is a pseudogene. The CDR3 spans 14 residues, counting both ends. The CDR3 loop is CASSSRRGNSPLHL.

This sequence joins TRBV7-9 and TRBJ2-3; D gene ambiguous. Germline-derived CDR1 and CDR2 are SEHNR and FQNEAQ (reference sequence). The CDR3 covers 16 residues. Trimming removed 1 base at V and 9 bases at J, with 20 bases between. The CDR3 DNA reads TGTGCCAGCAGCTTAGACCGGGTGGCTCGGTCGGAGACGCAGTATTTT. Its translation is CASSLDRVARSETQYF.

The chain couples TRBV5-6 to TRBJ2-3; D ambiguous. This CDR3 is 18 amino acids long. Germline V CDR1 and CDR2: SGHDT, YYEEEE. V was cut by 2 bases and J by 1 base, with 20 bases left in between. CDR3 in amino acids: CASSLIGLAGGRTDTQYF. CDR3 in DNA: TGTGCCAGCAGCTTAATTGGTCTGGCTGGCGGACGCACAGATACGCAGTATTTT.